The clone carrying this TCR beta chain has only a few counts. Germline V gene lookup returns CDR1 SQVTM and CDR2 ANQGSEA. This CDR3 has 12 amino acids. V lost 4 bases and J 7 bases, leaving 13 bases between the germline ends. Repertoires were generated with immunoSEQ multiplex PCR, while TCRdb's copy carries only in-frame clones and drops some. The sample includes approximately 130,000 clones, around four fifths seen only once; the top ten take roughly 13%. The data are from a study of blood T cell repertoires in COVID-19. Turning to the study itself: The United States, Italy and Spain provided the acute and convalescent COVID-19 samples.

The V and J genes are TRBV29-1 and TRBJ1-1; the D gene is possibly TRBD1 (5 bases). This receptor was identified in a human donor in a cohort sampled during active COVID-19. Sequenced: peripheral blood. Here the CDR3 DNA reads TGCAGCGTTGGCGGGACCCTTGGTGAAGCTTTCTTT. Protein: CSVGGTLGEAFF.